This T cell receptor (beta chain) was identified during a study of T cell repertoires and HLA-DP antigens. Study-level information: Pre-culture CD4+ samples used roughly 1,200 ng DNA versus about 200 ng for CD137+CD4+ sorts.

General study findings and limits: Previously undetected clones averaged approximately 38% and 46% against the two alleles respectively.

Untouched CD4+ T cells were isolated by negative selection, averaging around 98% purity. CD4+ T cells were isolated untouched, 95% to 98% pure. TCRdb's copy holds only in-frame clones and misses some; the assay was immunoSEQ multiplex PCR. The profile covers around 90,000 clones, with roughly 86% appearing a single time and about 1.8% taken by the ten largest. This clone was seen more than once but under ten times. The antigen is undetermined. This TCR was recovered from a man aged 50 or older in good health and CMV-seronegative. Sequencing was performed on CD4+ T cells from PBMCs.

The CDR3 loop is CASSPPGQLREAFF. CDR3 DNA: TGTGCCAGCAGTCCCCCCGGACAGCTCAGGGAAGCTTTCTTT. The chain combines TRBV27 with TRBJ1-1; the D gene is possibly TRBD1 (6 bases). The germline V gene encodes CDR1 MNHEY and CDR2 SMNVEV (reference sequence). This CDR3 region has 14 residues. The V gene lost 5 bases and the J gene lost 8 bases, with 18 bases spanning the gap.